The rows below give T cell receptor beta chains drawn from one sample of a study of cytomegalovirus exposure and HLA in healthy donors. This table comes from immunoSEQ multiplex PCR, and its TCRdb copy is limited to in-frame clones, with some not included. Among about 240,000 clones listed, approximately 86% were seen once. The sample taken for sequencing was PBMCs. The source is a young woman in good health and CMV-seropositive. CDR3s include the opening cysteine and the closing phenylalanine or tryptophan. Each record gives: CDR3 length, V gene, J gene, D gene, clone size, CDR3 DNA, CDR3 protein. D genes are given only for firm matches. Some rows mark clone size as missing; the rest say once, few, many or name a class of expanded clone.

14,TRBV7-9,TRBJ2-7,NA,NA,TGTGCCAGCAGCCTATGGGACTCTCCCTACGAGCAGTACTTC,CASSLWDSPYEQYF
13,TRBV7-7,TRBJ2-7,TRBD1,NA,TGTGCCAGCAGCTTTCGACAGGGGGACGAGCAGTACTTC,CASSFRQGDEQYF
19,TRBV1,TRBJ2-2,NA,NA,TGCACCAGCAGCCTTCGGTCACAGGGAGGGATTTCGAACACCGGGGAGCTGTTTTTT,CTSSLRSQGGISNTGELFF
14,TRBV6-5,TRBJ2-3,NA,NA,TGTGCCAGCGGCCGGGACTCTCTGACAGATACGCAGTATTTT,CASGRDSLTDTQYF
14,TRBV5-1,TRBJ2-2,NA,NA,TGCGCCAGCAGCCGGCGGAGTGGCACCGGGGAGCTGTTTTTT,CASSRRSGTGELFF
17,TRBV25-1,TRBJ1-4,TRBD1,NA,TGTGCCAGCAGTGAAAGCGGGACAGGGCCCTCTAATGAAAAACTGTTTTTT,CASSESGTGPSNEKLFF
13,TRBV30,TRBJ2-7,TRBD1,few,TGTGCCTGGAGTAACGACAGGGGCTACGAGCAGTACTTC,CAWSNDRGYEQYF
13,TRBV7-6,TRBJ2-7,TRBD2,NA,TGTGCCAGCGGGGGGGGAAGGGGCTACGAGCAGTACTTC,CASGGGRGYEQYF
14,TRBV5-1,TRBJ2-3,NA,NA,TGCGCCAGCAGCTTGGGAGGGAGCACAGATACGCAGTATTTT,CASSLGGSTDTQYF
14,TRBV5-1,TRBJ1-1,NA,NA,TGCGCCAGCAGCTTGGCGGGTGGGAACACTGAAGCTTTCTTT,CASSLAGGNTEAFF
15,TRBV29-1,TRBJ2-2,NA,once,TGCAGCGTTGGGGGGCTAGCGGCAGACACCGGGGAGCTGTTTTTT,CSVGGLAADTGELFF
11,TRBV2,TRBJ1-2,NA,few,TGTGCCAGCAGTGGCGACTATGGCTACACCTTC,CASSGDYGYTF
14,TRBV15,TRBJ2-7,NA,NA,TGTGCCACCAGTTTCACAGGTCCTTCCTACGAGCAGTACTTC,CATSFTGPSYEQYF
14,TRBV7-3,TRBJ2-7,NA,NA,TGTGCCAGCAGCTTAATTGCAGGGACCTACGAGCAGTACTTC,CASSLIAGTYEQYF
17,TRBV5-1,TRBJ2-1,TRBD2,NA,TGCGCCAGCAGCTTGATAGCGGGAGATCTGGTCGACAATGAGCAGTTCTTC,CASSLIAGDLVDNEQFF
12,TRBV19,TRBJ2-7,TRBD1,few,TGTGCCAGCCAGGACAGGGTCAACGAGCAGTACTTC,CASQDRVNEQYF
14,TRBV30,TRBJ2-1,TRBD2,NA,TGTGCCTGGAGTGAAGGACTAGCAGCTAATGAGCAGTTCTTC,CAWSEGLAANEQFF
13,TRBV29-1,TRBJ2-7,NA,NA,TGCAGCGTTTCCCCACAGGGTATGGGCGAGCAGTACTTC,CSVSPQGMGEQYF
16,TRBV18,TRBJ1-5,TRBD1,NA,TGTGCCAGCTCACCACAGGGACAGGGCTCGAGTCAGCCCCAGCATTTT,CASSPQGQGSSQPQHF
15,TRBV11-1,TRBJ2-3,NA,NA,TGTGCCAGCTCCCCGACTCGCACTAGCACAGATACGCAGTATTTT,CASSPTRTSTDTQYF
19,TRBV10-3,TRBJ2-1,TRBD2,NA,TGTGCCATCAGCACTCCGGGGGGAGGATTACCTCGGCCCGACAATGAGCAGTTCTTC,CAISTPGGGLPRPDNEQFF
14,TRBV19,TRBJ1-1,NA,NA,TGTGCCAGTAGATCCGGGGCGAGCGGGGGTGAAGCTTTCTTT,CASRSGASGGEAFF
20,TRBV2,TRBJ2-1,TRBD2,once,TGTGCCAGCGCCCTCAAGCCGGGACTAGCGGGAGAAAGGTCCTACAATGAGCAGTTCTTC,CASALKPGLAGERSYNEQFF
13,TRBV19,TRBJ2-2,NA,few,TGTGCCAGTAGTCCCACAGGGACCGGGGAGCTGTTTTTT,CASSPTGTGELFF
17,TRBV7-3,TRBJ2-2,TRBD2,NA,TGTGCCAGCAGCTTCGCCGGGGGGGCGGGATACACCGGGGAGCTGTTTTTT,CASSFAGGAGYTGELFF
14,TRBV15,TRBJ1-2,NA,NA,TGTGCCACCAGCAGAGAGGGGACACACTATGGCTACACCTTC,CATSREGTHYGYTF
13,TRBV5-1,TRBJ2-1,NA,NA,TGCGCCAGCAGCTTGGGGCAGTACAATGAGCAGTTCTTC,CASSLGQYNEQFF
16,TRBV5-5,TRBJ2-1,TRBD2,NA,TGTGCCAGCAGCTTAATGGCTAGCGGGAGGGACGCTGAGCAGTTCTTC,CASSLMASGRDAEQFF
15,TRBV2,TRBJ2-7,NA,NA,TGTGCCAGCAGTGAACTCGGAGCGGAGGTCTACGAGCAGTACTTC,CASSELGAEVYEQYF
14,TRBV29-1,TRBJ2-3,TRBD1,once,TGCAGCGTTGTACGGGACAGGGGGACGGATACGCAGTATTTT,CSVVRDRGTDTQYF
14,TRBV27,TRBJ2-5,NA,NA,TGTGCCAGCAGTTCCGGGACGGCGGGGGAGACCCAGTACTTC,CASSSGTAGETQYF
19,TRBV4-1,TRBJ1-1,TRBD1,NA,TGCGCCAGCAGCCAAGATCGGGACAGGGACCTGGAGTCTCGCACTGAAGCTTTCTTT,CASSQDRDRDLESRTEAFF
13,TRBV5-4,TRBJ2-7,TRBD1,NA,TGTGCCAGCAGCTTGGAACCAGGGGGCGAGCAGTACTTC,CASSLEPGGEQYF
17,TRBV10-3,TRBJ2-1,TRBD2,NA,TGTGCCATCAGTGTTCTCGGGACTAGCGGGAGGGGCAATGAGCAGTTCTTC,CAISVLGTSGRGNEQFF
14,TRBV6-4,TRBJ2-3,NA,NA,TGTGCCAGCAGAACTAAGGCCGGCACAGATACGCAGTATTTT,CASRTKAGTDTQYF
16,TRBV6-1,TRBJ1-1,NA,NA,TGTGCCAGCAGTGAAGCGGGGTTGAGTCGGGGGACTGAAGCTTTCTTT,CASSEAGLSRGTEAFF
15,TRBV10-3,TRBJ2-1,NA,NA,TGTGCCATTTCGACTATCTCAGGTGGCTACAATGAGCAGTTCTTC,CAISTISGGYNEQFF
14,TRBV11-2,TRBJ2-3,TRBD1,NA,TGTGCCAGCAGCGCAAACAGGGGGGCGGATACGCAGTATTTT,CASSANRGADTQYF
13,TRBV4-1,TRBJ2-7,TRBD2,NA,TGCGCCAGCAGCCCGACTAGCGCCAACGAGCAGTACTTC,CASSPTSANEQYF
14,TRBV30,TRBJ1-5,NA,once,TGTGCCTGGAGATTGACAGGACCGGGACAGCCCCAGCATTTT,CAWRLTGPGQPQHF
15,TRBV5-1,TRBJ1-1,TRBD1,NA,TGCGCCAGCAGCTCGGGAGGGACAGGGGCTCCTGAAGCTTTCTTT,CASSSGGTGAPEAFF
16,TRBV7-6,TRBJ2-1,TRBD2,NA,TGTGCCAGCAGCTTAGAAAGTAGCGGGAGTTACAATGAGCAGTTCTTC,CASSLESSGSYNEQFF
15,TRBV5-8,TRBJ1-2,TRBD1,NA,TGTGCCAGCAGCTCGGGACAGATTCTTAACTATGGCTACACCTTC,CASSSGQILNYGYTF
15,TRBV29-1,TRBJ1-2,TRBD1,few,TGCAGCGTTGATGACGGGACAGATCTAAAAAGGGGCTACACCTTC,CSVDDGTDLKRGYTF
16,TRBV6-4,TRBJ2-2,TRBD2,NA,TGTGCCAGCAGTGTGACTAGCGGGAGTCTCAACGGGGAGCTGTTTTTT,CASSVTSGSLNGELFF
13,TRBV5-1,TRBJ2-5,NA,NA,TGCGCCAGCGGACCAACAGGGAGAGAGACCCAGTACTTC,CASGPTGRETQYF
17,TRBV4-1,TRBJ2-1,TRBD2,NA,TGCGCCAGCAGCCAAGAGGGGGACTGGGGAGGGCCCAATGAGCAGTTCTTC,CASSQEGDWGGPNEQFF
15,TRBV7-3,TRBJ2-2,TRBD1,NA,TGTGCCAGCAGCTTCGGACAGGGGGCGGCCGGGGAGCTGTTTTTT,CASSFGQGAAGELFF
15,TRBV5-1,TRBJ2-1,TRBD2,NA,TGCGCCAGCAGCGCGGGACTAGCGGGAAGCAATGAGCAGTTCTTC,CASSAGLAGSNEQFF
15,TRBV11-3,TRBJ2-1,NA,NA,TGTGCCAGCAGCTTGGACTCGGATATATACAATGAGCAGTTCTTC,CASSLDSDIYNEQFF
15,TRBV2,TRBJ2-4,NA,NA,TGTGCCACTCGGGACACAGACTTAGCCAAAAACATTCAGTACTTC,CATRDTDLAKNIQYF
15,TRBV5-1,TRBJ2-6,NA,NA,TGCGCCAGCAGCTTGATCTCCCCTGGGGCCAACGTCCTGACTTTC,CASSLISPGANVLTF
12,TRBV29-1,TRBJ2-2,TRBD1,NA,TGCAGCGTCCCGCAGGGGGCCGGGGAGCTGTTTTTT,CSVPQGAGELFF
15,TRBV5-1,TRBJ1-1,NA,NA,TGCGCCAGCAGCTTGGAGGCCGGACTAAACACTGAAGCTTTCTTT,CASSLEAGLNTEAFF
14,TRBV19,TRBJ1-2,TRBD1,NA,TGTGCCAGTAGTCTTGGACAGGCTAGCTATGGCTACACCTTC,CASSLGQASYGYTF